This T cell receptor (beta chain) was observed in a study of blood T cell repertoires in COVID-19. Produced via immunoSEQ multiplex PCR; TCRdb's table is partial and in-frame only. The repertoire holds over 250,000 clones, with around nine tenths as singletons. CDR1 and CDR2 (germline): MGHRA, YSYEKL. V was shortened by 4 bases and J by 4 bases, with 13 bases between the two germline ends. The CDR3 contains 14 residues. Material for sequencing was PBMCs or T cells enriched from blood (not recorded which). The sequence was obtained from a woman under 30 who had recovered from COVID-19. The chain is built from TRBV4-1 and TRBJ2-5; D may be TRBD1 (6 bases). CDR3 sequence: CASSPIQGTETQYF. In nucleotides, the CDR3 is TGCGCCAGCAGCCCAATACAGGGTACAGAGACCCAGTACTTC.